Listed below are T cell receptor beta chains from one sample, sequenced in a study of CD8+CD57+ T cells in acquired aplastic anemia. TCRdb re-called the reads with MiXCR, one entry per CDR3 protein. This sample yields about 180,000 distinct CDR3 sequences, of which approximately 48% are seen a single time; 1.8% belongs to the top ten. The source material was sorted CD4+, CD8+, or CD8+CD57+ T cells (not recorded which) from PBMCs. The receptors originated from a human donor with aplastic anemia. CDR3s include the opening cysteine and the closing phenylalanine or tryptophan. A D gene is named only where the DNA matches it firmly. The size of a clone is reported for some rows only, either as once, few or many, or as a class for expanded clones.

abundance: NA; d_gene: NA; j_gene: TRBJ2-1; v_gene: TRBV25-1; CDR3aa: CASSPEGGLSKTFF; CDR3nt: TGTGCCAGCAGTCCCGAGGGGGGGCTTTCGAAGACGTTCTTC
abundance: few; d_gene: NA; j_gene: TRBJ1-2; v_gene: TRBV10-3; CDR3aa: CAISANYGYTF; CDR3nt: TGTGCCATCAGTGCTAACTATGGCTACACCTTC
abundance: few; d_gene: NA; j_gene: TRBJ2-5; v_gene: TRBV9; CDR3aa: CASSVGRGQTQYF; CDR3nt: TGTGCCAGCAGCGTAGGCCGTGGACAGACCCAGTACTTC
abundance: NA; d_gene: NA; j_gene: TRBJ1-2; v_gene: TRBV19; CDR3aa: CASNDLSGYTF; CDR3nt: TGTGCCAGCAACGACCTTTCGGGCTACACCTTC
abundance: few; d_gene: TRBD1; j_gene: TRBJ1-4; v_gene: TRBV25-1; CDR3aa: CASSEGTGRAEKLFF; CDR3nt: TGTGCCAGCAGTGAAGGGACAGGGAGGGCTGAAAAACTGTTTTTT
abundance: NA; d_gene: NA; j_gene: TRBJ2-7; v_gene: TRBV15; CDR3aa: CATSRVGTYEQYF; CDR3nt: TGTGCCACCAGCAGAGTCGGGACCTACGAGCAGTACTTC
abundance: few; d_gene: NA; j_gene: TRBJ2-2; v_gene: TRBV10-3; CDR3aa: CAAAGTVNTGELFF; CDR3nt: TGTGCCGCCGCCGGGACGGTGAACACCGGGGAGCTGTTTTTT
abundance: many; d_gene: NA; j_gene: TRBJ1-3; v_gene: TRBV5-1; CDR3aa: CASSPTATGNTIYF; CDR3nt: TGCGCCAGCAGCCCAACAGCCACTGGAAACACCATATATTTT
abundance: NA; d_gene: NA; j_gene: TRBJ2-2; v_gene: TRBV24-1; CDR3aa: CATSDLLFGGTGELFF; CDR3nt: TGTGCCACCAGTGATTTGCTATTCGGAGGGACCGGGGAGCTGTTTTTT
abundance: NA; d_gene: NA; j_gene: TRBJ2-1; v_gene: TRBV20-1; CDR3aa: CSARDKNPSGPVDNEQFF; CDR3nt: TGCAGTGCTAGAGATAAAAACCCTTCCGGCCCCGTGGACAATGAGCAGTTCTTC
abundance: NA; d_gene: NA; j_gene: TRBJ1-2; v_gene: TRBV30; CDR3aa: CAWMDDSSRGYTF; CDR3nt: TGTGCCTGGATGGATGACAGTTCACGTGGCTACACCTTC
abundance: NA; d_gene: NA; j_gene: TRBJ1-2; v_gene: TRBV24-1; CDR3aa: CATSASETGDYGYTF; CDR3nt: TGTGCCACCAGTGCTAGCGAAACAGGAGACTATGGCTACACCTTC
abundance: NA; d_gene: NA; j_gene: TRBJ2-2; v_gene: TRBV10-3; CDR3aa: CTMRQGGNTGELFF; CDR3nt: TGTACCATGAGGCAGGGGGGGAACACCGGGGAGCTGTTTTTT
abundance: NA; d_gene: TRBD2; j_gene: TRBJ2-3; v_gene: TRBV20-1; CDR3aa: CSAKGAGGSTDTQYF; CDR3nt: TGCAGTGCTAAAGGAGCGGGAGGGAGCACAGATACGCAGTATTTT
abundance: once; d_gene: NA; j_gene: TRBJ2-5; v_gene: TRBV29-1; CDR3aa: CSVVPQETQYF; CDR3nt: TGCAGCGTTGTTCCCCAAGAGACCCAGTACTTC
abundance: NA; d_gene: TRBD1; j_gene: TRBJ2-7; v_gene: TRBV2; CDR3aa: CASSVETGGPYEQYF; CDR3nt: TGTGCCAGCAGTGTGGAGACAGGGGGGCCCTACGAGCAGTACTTC
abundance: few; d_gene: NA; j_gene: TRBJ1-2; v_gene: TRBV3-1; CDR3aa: CASREAGAGYGYTF; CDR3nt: TGTGCCAGCCGAGAGGCGGGGGCCGGCTATGGCTACACCTTC
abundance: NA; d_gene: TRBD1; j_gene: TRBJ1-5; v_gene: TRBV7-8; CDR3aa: CASSLEPGQGIYQPQHF; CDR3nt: TGTGCCAGCAGCTTAGAGCCGGGACAGGGGATCTATCAGCCCCAGCATTTT
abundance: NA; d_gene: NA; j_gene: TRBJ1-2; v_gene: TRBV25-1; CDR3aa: CASSDPTGTVYGYTF; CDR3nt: TGTGCCAGCAGTGACCCTACAGGGACGGTCTATGGCTACACCTTC
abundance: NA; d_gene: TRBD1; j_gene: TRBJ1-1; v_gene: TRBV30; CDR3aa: CAWSVLRGQGSNTEAFF; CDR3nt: TGTGCCTGGAGTGTACTCCGAGGACAGGGGTCGAACACTGAAGCTTTCTTT
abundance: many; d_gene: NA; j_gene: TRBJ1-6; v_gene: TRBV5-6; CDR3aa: CASSLGGHGLNSPLHF; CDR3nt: TGTGCCAGCAGCTTGGGGGGGCACGGGCTTAATTCACCCCTCCACTTT
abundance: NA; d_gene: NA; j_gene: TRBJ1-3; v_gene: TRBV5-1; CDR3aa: CASRGGNRIFSGNTIYF; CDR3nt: TGCGCCAGCAGAGGAGGGAATCGAATATTCTCTGGAAACACCATATATTTT
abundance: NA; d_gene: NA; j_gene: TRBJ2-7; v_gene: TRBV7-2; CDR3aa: CASSLARTDRQYF; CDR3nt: TGTGCCAGCAGCTTAGCGCGAACGGACAGGCAGTACTTC
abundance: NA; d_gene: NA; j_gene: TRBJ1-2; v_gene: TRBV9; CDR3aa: CASSGDITNYGYTF; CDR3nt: TGTGCCAGCAGCGGGGACATAACTAACTATGGCTACACCTTC